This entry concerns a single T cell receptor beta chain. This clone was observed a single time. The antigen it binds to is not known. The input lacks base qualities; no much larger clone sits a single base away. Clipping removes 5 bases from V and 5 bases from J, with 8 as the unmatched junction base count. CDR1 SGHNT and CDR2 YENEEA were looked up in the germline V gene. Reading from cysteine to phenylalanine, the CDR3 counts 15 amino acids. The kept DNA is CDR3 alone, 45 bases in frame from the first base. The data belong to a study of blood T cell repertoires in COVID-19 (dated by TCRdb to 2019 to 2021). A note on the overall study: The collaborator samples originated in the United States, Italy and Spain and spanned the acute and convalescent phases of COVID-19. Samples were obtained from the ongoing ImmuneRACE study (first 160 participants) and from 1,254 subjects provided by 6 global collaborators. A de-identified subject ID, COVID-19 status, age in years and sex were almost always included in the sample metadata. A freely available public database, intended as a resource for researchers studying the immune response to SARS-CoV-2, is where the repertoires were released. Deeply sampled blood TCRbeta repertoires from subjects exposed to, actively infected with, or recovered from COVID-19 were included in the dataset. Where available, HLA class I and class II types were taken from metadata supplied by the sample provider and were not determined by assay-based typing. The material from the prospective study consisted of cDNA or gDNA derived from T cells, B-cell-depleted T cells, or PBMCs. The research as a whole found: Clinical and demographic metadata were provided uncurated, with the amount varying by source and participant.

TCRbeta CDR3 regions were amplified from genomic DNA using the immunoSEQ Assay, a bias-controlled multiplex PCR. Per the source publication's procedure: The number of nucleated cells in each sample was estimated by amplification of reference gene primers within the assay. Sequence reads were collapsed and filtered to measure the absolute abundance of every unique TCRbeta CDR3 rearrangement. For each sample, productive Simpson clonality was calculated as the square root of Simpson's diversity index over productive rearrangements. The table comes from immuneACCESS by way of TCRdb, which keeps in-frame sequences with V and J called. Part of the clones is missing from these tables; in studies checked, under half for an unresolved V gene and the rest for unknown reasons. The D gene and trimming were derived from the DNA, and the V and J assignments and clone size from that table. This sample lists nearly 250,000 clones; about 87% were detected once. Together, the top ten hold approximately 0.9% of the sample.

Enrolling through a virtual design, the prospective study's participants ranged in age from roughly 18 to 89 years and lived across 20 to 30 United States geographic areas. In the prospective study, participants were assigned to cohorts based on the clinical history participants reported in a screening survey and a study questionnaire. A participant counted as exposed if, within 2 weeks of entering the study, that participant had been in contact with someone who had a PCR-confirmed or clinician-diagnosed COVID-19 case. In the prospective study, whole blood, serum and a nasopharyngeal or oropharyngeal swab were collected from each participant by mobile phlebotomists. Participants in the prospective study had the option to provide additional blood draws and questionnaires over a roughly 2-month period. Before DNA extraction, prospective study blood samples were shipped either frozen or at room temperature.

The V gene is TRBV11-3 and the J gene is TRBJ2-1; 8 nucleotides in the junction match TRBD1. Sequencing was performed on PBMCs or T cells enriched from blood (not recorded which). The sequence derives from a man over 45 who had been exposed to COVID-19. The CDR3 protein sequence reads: CASSPDRGTNNEQFF. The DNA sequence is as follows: TGTGCCAGCAGCCCTGACAGGGGAACTAACAATGAGCAGTTCTTC.